Presented here are 6 T cell receptor beta chains from one specimen sequenced in a study of blood T cell repertoires in COVID-19. Sequenced by immunoSEQ multiplex PCR; TCRdb stores in-frame clones only, minus some. The sample shows about 110,000 clones, roughly 85% of them seen only once. Sequenced: peripheral blood. Receptors were obtained from a woman older than 75 with acute or convalescent COVID-19.

This chain uses TRBV11-2 with TRBJ2-2; TRBD2 matches 11 bases. V lost 5 bases to trimming and J lost 1 base; unmatched junction nucleotides: 3. CDR3 length: 16 residues. Germline CDR1 reads SGHAT; CDR2 reads FQNNGV. The CDR3 region has the DNA TGTGCCAGCAGCGCCGGACTAGCGGGGAACACCGGGGAGCTGTTTTTT. Translating it yields CASSAGLAGNTGELFF.

The rearrangement joins TRBV27 to TRBJ2-1, with TRBD1 matching over 9 bases. Unmatched junction bases numbered 4, after V lost 5 bases and J lost 5 bases. This CDR3 has 14 amino acids. CDR1 and CDR2 (germline): MNHEY, SMNVEV (reference sequence). The CDR3 coding sequence is TGTGCCAGCAGTCCCGGGACAGGGCACAATGAGCAGTTCTTC. It is translated as CASSPGTGHNEQFF.

The V gene is TRBV2, the J gene TRBJ2-3, with D unresolved. Per germline, CDR1 SNHLY and CDR2 FYNNEI. The germline V and J ends were trimmed by 8 bases and 4 bases, with 13 bases remaining between them. This CDR3 is 13 amino acids long. The CDR3 bases are TGTGCCAGCTCTGCGTTAGTTCCAGATACGCAGTATTTT. Protein sequence: CASSALVPDTQYF.

The chain recombines TRBV7-2 with TRBJ2-3; TRBD1 agrees at 9 bases. The CDR3 contains 15 residues. V gave up 5 bases and J gave up 4 bases; unmatched junction bases: 7. The germline CDR1 and CDR2 sequences are SGHTA and FQGNSA. The CDR3 DNA follows: TGTGCCAGCAGCGTCGGACAGGGGCGCGCAGATACGCAGTATTTT. This sequence encodes CASSVGQGRADTQYF. The full variable domain, with the rest looked up from reference TRBV7-2 and TRBJ2-3, is GAGVSQSPSNKVTEKGKDVELRCDPISGHTALYWYRQSLGQGLEFLIYFQGNSAPDKSGLPSDRFSAERTGGSVSTLTIQRTQQEDSAVYLCASSVGQGRADTQYFGPGTRLTVL.

V gene TRBV7-9 combines with J gene TRBJ2-5, with D tentatively TRBD1 (6 bases). The CDR3 length is 16 residues. Germline values: CDR1 SEHNR, CDR2 FQNEAQ (reference sequence). V lost 1 base and J 4 bases, leaving 16 bases between the germline ends. DNA for the CDR3: TGTGCCAGCAGCTTAGAGGGCAGCTCCAGGGGAGAGACCCAGTACTTC. It translates to CASSLEGSSRGETQYF.

A single count supports this clone. This rearrangement joins TRBV15 to TRBJ2-5; the match to TRBD2 covers 11 bases. This CDR3 contains 15 residues. Per the germline V gene, CDR1 is LNHNV and CDR2 is YYDKDF (reference sequence). Trimming removed 2 bases from V and 3 bases from J; junction bases left unmatched: 2. CDR3 DNA: TGTGCCACCAGCAGATTTAGCGGGAGGGAAGAGACCCAGTACTTC. This encodes CATSRFSGREETQYF.